This T cell receptor (beta chain) derives from a study of blood T cell repertoires in COVID-19 (dated by TCRdb to 2018 to 2020). For the study in its entirety: The collaborator samples originated in the United States, Italy and Spain and spanned the acute and convalescent phases of COVID-19. Where available, HLA class I and class II types were taken from metadata supplied by the sample provider and were not determined by assay-based typing. The sample metadata nearly always contained a de-identified subject ID, COVID-19 status, age in years and sex. Deeply sampled blood TCRbeta repertoires from subjects exposed to, actively infected with, or recovered from COVID-19 were included in the dataset. The repertoires were released in a freely available public database intended as a resource for research on the immune response to SARS-CoV-2. The prospective study material was composed of cDNA or gDNA derived from T cells, B-cell-depleted T cells, or PBMCs. The samples were drawn from the first 160 participants of the ongoing ImmuneRACE study and from 1,254 subjects provided by 6 global collaborators. General study outcomes and caveats: The quantity of clinical and demographic metadata differed by source and by participant and was supplied without curation.

From its cysteine to its phenylalanine, the CDR3 spans 14 amino acids. Of all the DNA, just the CDR3 is kept, 42 bases in frame from base 1. From the germline V gene, CDR1 is SGHTA and CDR2 is FQGNSA. V is reduced by 2 bases and J by 10 bases, leaving a spacing of 15 bases between them. At one collaborating source in Seattle, patients were enrolled during active infection and were followed longitudinally through the course of disease. The collaborating institutions used their own protocols to collect whole blood in K2EDTA tubes. Collaborator samples were shipped for TCRbeta analysis as frozen whole blood, isolated PBMCs, or DNA extracted from either sample type. TCRbeta CDR3 regions were amplified from genomic DNA using the immunoSEQ Assay, a bias-controlled multiplex PCR. Per the authors' processing: The number of nucleated cells in each sample was estimated from the amplification of reference gene primers within the assay. To quantify the absolute abundance of each unique TCRbeta CDR3 rearrangement, sequence reads were collapsed and filtered. For each sample, productive Simpson clonality was calculated as the square root of Simpson's diversity index across productive rearrangements. This is the immuneACCESS table as TCRdb keeps it, with only in-frame sequences that have V and J called. A part of the clones is gone; compared with another copy, unresolved V genes explain less than half, and the rest is unexplained. Clone size and V and J calls were adopted from that table, with D and trimming inferred from the DNA. In all, the sample holds roughly 250,000 clones, and about 91% of those were seen once. The ten largest clones add up to approximately 2.5% of the sample.

This clone was detected only once. Its antigen is not yet known. Base qualities are missing; no much larger clone stands one base away. The clonotype originates from a young adult with COVID-19, enrolled during active disease. Recombination linked TRBV7-2 to TRBJ2-1; no D gene call is confident. The specimen sequenced was peripheral blood. The CDR3 amino acid sequence is: CASSLPAILKEQFF. The DNA reads as follows: TGTGCCAGCAGCTTACCTGCGATCTTGAAGGAGCAGTTCTTC.